These 25 T cell receptor beta chains originate from one sample sequenced in a study of T cell repertoires in cytomegalovirus infection. TCRdb re-called the reads through MiXCR, storing one row per CDR3 protein. Among nearly 650,000 distinct CDR3 sequences listed, roughly a quarter were seen once. The sample taken for sequencing was CD8+ T cells from PBMCs. The receptors stem from a human donor in good health (CMV status not recorded). Some clones in this sample may be carry-over from other donors' samples.

This clonotype appeared a few times. This chain links TRBV7-8 with TRBJ1-6; 7 nucleotides line up with TRBD1. With 2 bases clipped from V and 6 bases from J, the junction kept 4 bases outside the gene matches. CDR3 length: 15 amino acids. Germline CDR1 reads SGHVS; CDR2 reads FQNEAQ. CDR3 sequence (DNA): TGTGCCAGCAGCTTAAGGGACAGATTTAATTCACCCCTCCACTTT. Translation gives CASSLRDRFNSPLHF.

This chain joins TRBV7-8 and TRBJ2-3, with 8 bases aligning to TRBD2. The trim removed 4 bases at V and 6 bases at J, leaving 6 bases unmatched. Per the germline V gene, CDR1 is SGHVS and CDR2 is FQNEAQ. CDR3 length equals 14 residues. For the CDR3, the DNA is TGTGCCAGCAGCTCTGGCGGGGGGCGTGATACGCAGTATTTT. Translating it yields CASSSGGGRDTQYF.

This clonotype was observed at least ten times. This chain links TRBV19 with TRBJ2-1; 7 nucleotides align to TRBD2. This CDR3 contains 13 residues. The trim removed 8 bases at V and 1 base at J, leaving 2 bases unmatched. The germline V gene has CDR1 LNHDA and CDR2 SQIVND (reference sequence). The DNA of the CDR3 is TGTGCCAGTGGGGGGGGATCCTACAATGAGCAGTTCTTC. Protein: CASGGGSYNEQFF.

As for this clonotype: A junction boundary mismatches the germline segment, possibly from a read error. The chain carries TRBV14 and TRBJ2-3; D is uncertain. Per the germline V gene, CDR1 is SGHDN and CDR2 is FVKESK. This CDR3 has 13 amino acids. CDR3 protein: CASSSIHRDTQYF. Here the CDR3 DNA reads TGTGCCAGCAGCTCTATCCACAGAGATACGCAATATTTT.

The chain carries TRBV9 and TRBJ2-2, with D perhaps TRBD1 or TRBD2 (5 bases each). CDR1 and CDR2 (germline): SGDLS, YYNGEE. CDR3 length: 17 amino acids. Trimming left V 2 bases short and J 1 base short, with 15 bases between. The CDR3 loop is CASSVKRDGVNTGELFF. For the CDR3, the DNA is TGTGCCAGCAGCGTGAAAAGGGACGGCGTGAACACCGGGGAGCTGTTTTTT.

In this sample, this clonotype turned up many times. The CDR3 loop reads CASTTFGGTVALRSYEQYV. CDR3 coding DNA: TGTGCCAGCACTACCTTTGGGGGGACAGTCGCTCTACGCTCCTACGAGCAGTACGTC. The rearrangement uses TRBV28 and TRBJ2-7, with TRBD1 as a possible D gene (7 bases). The ends were cut back, 7 bases at V and 0 bases at J, with 28 bases in the middle. Germline loops: CDR1 MDHEN, CDR2 SYDVKM. The CDR3 has 19 residues.

As regards this clonotype: A much larger clone differs by one base, so this may be a read error. The rearrangement uses TRBV7-3 and TRBJ1-1; weak D call: TRBD1 (5 bases). This CDR3 has 12 residues. V was shortened by 5 bases and J by 5 bases, with 9 bases between the two germline ends. CDR1 is SGHTA and CDR2 is FQGTGA in the germline V gene. The CDR3 region has the DNA TGTGCCAGCAGCGCAGGGTTTACTGAAGCTTTCTTT. It yields the protein CASSAGFTEAFF.

This clonotype was seen at least ten times. This chain connects TRBV7-6 to TRBJ1-2, with D unresolved. V dropped 4 bases and J dropped 4 bases, with 13 bases sitting between them. The CDR3 runs to 14 residues. CDR1 and CDR2 (germline): SGHVS, FNYEAQ. Here the CDR3 reads CASSSTVGSYGYTF. The CDR3 nucleotides read TGTGCCAGCAGCTCAACAGTGGGGAGCTATGGCTACACCTTC.

J is TRBJ2-1 and V is TRBV6-5; D is perhaps TRBD1 (6 bases). V gave up 2 bases and J gave up 7 bases, with 21 bases separating them. The CDR3 extends over 17 amino acids. Germline lookup yields CDR1 MNHEY and CDR2 SVGAGI. The CDR3 sequence: CASSYPAVGADKNEQFF. CDR3 nucleotides: TGTGCCAGCAGTTACCCGGCGGTGGGGGCGGACAAGAATGAGCAGTTCTTC.

The chain uses TRBV7-6 and TRBJ2-5; D gene uncertain. Trimming pared 2 bases from V and 3 bases from J, leaving 16 bases between. CDR1 and CDR2 from the germline V gene are SGHVS and FNYEAQ. The length of the CDR3 is 16 residues. The CDR3 sequence: CASSLKGRIIEETQYF. CDR3 DNA sequence: TGTGCCAGCAGCTTAAAAGGTCGGATAATTGAAGAGACCCAGTACTTC.

This clonotype was picked up a small number of times. The chain joins TRBV29-1 to TRBJ2-1; the D is unclear. Per germline, CDR1 SQVTM and CDR2 ANQGSEA. This CDR3 comprises 16 residues. V was clipped by 0 bases and J by 0 bases, with 12 bases between them. For the CDR3, the DNA is TGCAGCGTTGAAGATTCGCCGAAGAGCTCCTACAATGAGCAGTTCTTC. It translates to CSVEDSPKSSYNEQFF.

This clonotype was observed a few times. The rearrangement links TRBV14 to TRBJ2-3; 15 nucleotides align to TRBD2. In germline, CDR1 is SGHDN, CDR2 FVKESK. V was pared by 3 bases and J by 2 bases, with 9 bases of the junction left unmatched. The CDR3 spans 19 residues. CDR3 sequence (DNA): TGTGCCAGCAGCCACGATGGGACTAGCGGGGGGCCTTACACAGATACGCAGTATTTT. It encodes CASSHDGTSGGPYTDTQYF.

The chain couples TRBV6-5 to TRBJ1-1; maybe TRBD1 (6 bases). V lost 4 bases and J lost 12, with 27 bases in between. CDR1 and CDR2 (germline): MNHEY, SVGAGI. This CDR3 is 16 amino acids long. The CDR3 DNA reads TGTGCCAGCAGTTCCTCAAGCACGGGGAGGGGGATTATCCCTTTCTTT. Protein: CASSSSSTGRGIIPFF.

The V call is TRBV20-1, the J call TRBJ1-2; no reliable D call. The CDR3 is 12 amino acids. Trimming pared 3 bases from V and 1 base from J, leaving 6 bases between. CDR1 is DFQATT and CDR2 is SNEGSKA in the germline V gene (reference sequence). The CDR3 loop is CSASGVNYGYTF. The CDR3 DNA follows: TGCAGTGCTAGTGGAGTTAACTATGGCTACACCTTC.

V and J are TRBV28 and TRBJ2-3; D ambiguous. Germline-derived CDR1 and CDR2 are MDHEN and SYDVKM. Trimming stripped 3 bases from V and 0 bases from J, with 10 bases between. The CDR3 covers 15 residues. The CDR3 spells CASSFYGSSTDTQYF. CDR3 DNA sequence: TGTGCCAGCAGTTTCTACGGGTCTAGCACAGATACGCAGTATTTT.

V and J are TRBV28 and TRBJ2-1, with 12 bases aligning to TRBD2. The CDR3 covers 12 residues. CDR1 MDHEN and CDR2 SYDVKM come from the germline V gene. V lost 10 bases to trimming and J lost 7 bases; unmatched junction nucleotides: 2. CDR3 in DNA: TGTGCCATCGGGACTAGCGGGAATGAGCAGTTCTTC. This sequence encodes CAIGTSGNEQFF.

This sequence joins TRBV29-1 and TRBJ2-1, with D maybe TRBD1 (6 bases). This CDR3 spans 13 amino acids. The V gene lost 2 bases and the J gene lost 10 bases, with 15 bases spanning the gap. Germline-derived CDR1 and CDR2 are SQVTM and ANQGSEA. The CDR3 region is CSVESRSQGEQFF. CDR3 nucleotides: TGCAGCGTTGAAAGCCGGAGCCAGGGGGAGCAGTTCTTC.

The chain uses TRBV20-1 and TRBJ2-1; a possible D gene is TRBD2 (7 bases). Trimming left V 6 bases short and J 8 bases short, with 20 bases between. The CDR3 runs to 14 residues. CDR1 is DFQATT and CDR2 is SNEGSKA in the germline V gene (reference sequence). The CDR3 region has the DNA TGCAGTGCACCCCATGGGGGGGCCCTCGATGAGCAGTTCTTC. Translating it yields CSAPHGGALDEQFF.

The chain uses TRBV6-2 or TRBV6-3 and TRBJ1-1; no reliable D call. This CDR3 is 11 amino acids long. Germline CDR1 reads MNHEY; CDR2 reads SVGEGT. V was pared by 6 bases and J by 6 bases, with 8 bases between. The CDR3 DNA follows: TGTGCCAGCAGGAAGGATTCTGAAGCTTTCTTT. Its translation is CASRKDSEAFF.

The gene calls are TRBV15 and TRBJ1-1, with a possible D match to TRBD1 (5 bases). Trimming removed 0 bases at V and 4 bases at J, with 12 bases between. CDR3 length equals 15 residues. Germline assignment: CDR1 LNHNV and CDR2 YYDKDF (reference sequence). The CDR3 sequence is CATSRDRGLSTEAFF. CDR3 nucleotide sequence: TGTGCCACCAGCAGAGATCGGGGGTTATCCACTGAAGCTTTCTTT.

The V call is TRBV27, the J call TRBJ2-1; D not certain. V was shortened by 9 bases and J by 3 bases, with 6 bases between the two germline ends. The CDR3 loop spans 11 amino acids. The germline V gene encodes CDR1 MNHEY and CDR2 SMNVEV (reference sequence). CDR3 amino acids: CASHGYNEQFF. The CDR3 DNA follows: TGTGCCAGTCACGGCTACAATGAGCAGTTCTTC.

The rearrangement links TRBV20-1 to TRBJ2-3, with D possibly matching TRBD1 (6 bases). V was pared by 6 bases and J by 3 bases, with 16 bases between. Germline values: CDR1 DFQATT, CDR2 SNEGSKA (reference sequence). This CDR3 comprises 14 residues. CDR3 nucleotide sequence: TGCAGTGCCCGTCCCAGGGGCCTTACAGATACGCAGTATTTT. Translation: CSARPRGLTDTQYF.

This clonotype occurred a few times. The chain is built from TRBV10-3 and TRBJ1-2; D call uncertain. Germline values: CDR1 ENHRY, CDR2 SYGVKD. V lost 10 bases to trimming and J lost 4 bases, with 16 bases between them. The CDR3 extends over 13 amino acids. CDR3 loop: CATLNTGFYGYTF. DNA of the CDR3: TGTGCCACTCTCAACACTGGGTTCTATGGCTACACCTTC.

Many counts were recorded for this clonotype. The V gene is TRBV28, the J gene TRBJ2-7; D is unclear. The germline gives CDR1 MDHEN, CDR2 SYDVKM. V was trimmed by 7 bases and J by 0 bases, leaving 19 bases between them. This CDR3 contains 16 residues. CDR3 loop: CASNLPISSSSYEQYV. The CDR3 DNA is TGTGCCAGCAACTTGCCCATCTCCAGTAGCTCCTACGAGCAGTACGTC.

A note on this clonotype: Relative to the germline gene, one junction end is altered; a read error may explain this. The V call is TRBV6-8, the J call TRBJ1-6; 12 positions match TRBD1. The CDR3 is made up of 16 amino acids. Germline V gene sequence: CDR1 MNHGY, CDR2 SAAAGT. Here the CDR3 reads CVSDGTGGFRNSPLHF. The DNA for the CDR3 is TGTGTCAGCGACGGGACAGGGGGCTTTCGAAATTCACCCCTCCACTTT.